This TCR beta chain originates from a study of cytomegalovirus exposure and HLA in healthy donors. This CDR3 has 13 residues. CDR1 is MNHEY, CDR2 SVGAGI, per germline. Trimming cost V 5 bases and J 7 bases; bases outside gene matches: 6. 13 Jbeta primers and 60 Vbeta primers were used for the PCR. Measured with immunoSEQ multiplex PCR; TCRdb has only the in-frame clones, and not every one. This table has about 85,000 clones, 80% appearing once. J is TRBJ1-2 and V is TRBV6-5, with TRBD1 identical over 8 bases. The receptor comes from a man aged 45 to 65 in good health and CMV-seropositive. The sequencing sample was made of PBMCs. The CDR3 spells CASSQKTGVGYTF. CDR3 sequence (DNA): TGTGCCAGCAGTCAAAAGACAGGGGTTGGCTACACCTTC.